One sample yielded the 14 T cell receptor beta chains listed below, sequenced in a study of cytomegalovirus exposure and HLA in healthy donors. Amplification used 60 Vbeta primers and 13 Jbeta primers. TCRdb keeps only in-frame clones here, not all; method: immunoSEQ multiplex PCR. The sample has about 40,000 clones; approximately 80% are singletons. Sequencing used PBMCs. The receptor source for this set is a woman in her late teens or twenties in good health and CMV-seropositive.

V is TRBV28 and J is TRBJ2-7; D perhaps matches TRBD1 (5 bases). CDR1 and CDR2 from the germline V gene are MDHEN and SYDVKM. This CDR3 spans 12 amino acids. Trimming removed 4 bases at V and 5 bases at J, with 9 bases between. The CDR3 loop is CASSSQGHEQYF. DNA for the CDR3: TGTGCCAGCAGTTCCCAGGGCCACGAGCAGTACTTC.

This chain links TRBV10-1 with TRBJ2-5, with TRBD2 matching 10 bases. The germline V gene encodes CDR1 WNHNN and CDR2 SYGVQD (reference sequence). After removal of 7 bases from V and 1 base from J, the junction contained 18 bases not matched to a gene. The CDR3 is 19 amino acids. CDR3 nucleotides: TGCGCCAGCACCGAGCGGGAGCGGGAGGGCCCAGGATCCCAAGAGACCCAGTACTTC. It translates to CASTEREREGPGSQETQYF.

Written as DNA, the CDR3 is TGTGCCACAGGGGCGATCAGGGGGACCCAGTACTTC. As protein: CATGAIRGTQYF. This chain connects TRBV27 to TRBJ2-5, with a possible D match to TRBD1 (6 bases). CDR1 and CDR2 from the germline V gene are MNHEY and SMNVEV (reference sequence). This CDR3 is 12 amino acids long. V was shortened by 10 bases and J by 7 bases, with 16 bases between the two germline ends.

This clone has a single count. In DNA form, the CDR3 reads TGCAGCGGCGGGACAGAAAGGGTTTCGAATGAGCAGTTCTTC. Translated, it gives CSGGTERVSNEQFF. The chain uses TRBV29-1 and TRBJ2-1, with D possibly matching TRBD1 (7 bases). This CDR3 region has 14 residues. The ends were cut back, 7 bases at V and 7 bases at J, with 20 bases in the middle. Per germline, CDR1 SQVTM and CDR2 ANQGSEA.

This chain connects TRBV2 to TRBJ2-7; 10 positions match TRBD2. CDR3 length: 17 residues. The V segment lost 4 bases and the J segment 2 bases; nucleotides outside the gene matches: 11. CDR1 and CDR2 from the germline V gene are SNHLY and FYNNEI. This CDR3 is CASSVPRALAGAYEQYF. In nucleotides, the CDR3 is TGTGCCAGCAGTGTCCCTAGGGCGCTAGCGGGAGCCTACGAGCAGTACTTC.

The V call is TRBV19, the J call TRBJ2-2, with 8 nucleotides matching TRBD2. The V gene's germline CDR1 is LNHDA and CDR2 SQIVND (reference sequence). V was pared by 7 bases and J by 2 bases, with 9 bases of the junction left unmatched. The CDR3 runs to 16 residues. The CDR3 is CASISGGAVNTGELFF. CDR3 DNA sequence: TGTGCCAGTATATCGGGGGGGGCCGTTAACACCGGGGAGCTGTTTTTT.

This rearrangement joins TRBV7-3 to TRBJ2-5; TRBD1 matches at 8 bases. The ends lost 3 bases at V and 5 bases at J; junction bases unmatched: 8. Germline V lookup: CDR1 SGHTA, CDR2 FQGTGA. This CDR3 is 15 amino acids long. This CDR3 reads CASSFLGTGRETQYF. For the CDR3, the DNA is TGTGCCAGCAGCTTCCTCGGGACAGGCCGGGAGACCCAGTACTTC.

The table lists this clone with a few counts. The chain carries TRBV10-3 and TRBJ2-7; D remains unclear. Germline-derived CDR1 and CDR2 are ENHRY and SYGVKD. The CDR3 has 12 residues. The ends were cut back, 0 bases at V and 3 bases at J, with 3 bases in the middle. The CDR3: CAISESLYEQYF. DNA of the CDR3: TGTGCCATCAGTGAGTCTCTCTACGAGCAGTACTTC.

Only one count was recorded for this clone. V gene TRBV7-2 combines with J gene TRBJ2-3; 8 bases match TRBD2. This CDR3 comprises 15 residues. The germline CDR1 and CDR2 sequences are SGHTA and FQGNSA. J was trimmed by 2 bases and V by 11 bases; bases with no gene match: 12. CDR3 in amino acids: CAAAIAGKHTDTQYF. In DNA form, the CDR3 reads TGTGCCGCTGCGATAGCGGGGAAACACACAGATACGCAGTATTTT.

This rearrangement joins TRBV27 to TRBJ2-1, with 15 bases lining up with TRBD2. The CDR3 consists of 16 residues. With 5 bases clipped from V and 4 bases from J, the junction kept 3 bases outside the gene matches. Per germline, CDR1 MNHEY and CDR2 SMNVEV (reference sequence). The CDR3 DNA reads as TGTGCCAGCAGTCCGGGACTAGCGGGGGGATACAATGAGCAGTTCTTC. Amino acids: CASSPGLAGGYNEQFF.

The chain uses TRBV6-5 and TRBJ2-5, with D perhaps matching TRBD1 or TRBD2 (5 bases each). The J call may be faulty, since TRBJ2-7 better matches the DNA end. Looked up from germline, CDR1 is MNHEY and CDR2 is SVGAGI. CDR3 size: 12 residues. This CDR3 reads CASDRGASEQYF. The CDR3 DNA is TGTGCCAGCGACCGAGGGGCTAGCGAGCAGTACTTC.

This CDR3 is CASSTRETQYF. CDR3 sequence (DNA): TGTGCCAGCAGTACTCGGGAGACCCAGTACTTC. The V and J genes are TRBV6-6 and TRBJ2-5; no definite D call. With 5 bases removed from V and 5 bases from J, the gap between germline ends came to 6 bases. In germline, CDR1 is MNHNY, CDR2 SVGAGI (reference sequence). CDR3 size: 11 residues.

The V and J genes are TRBV5-4 and TRBJ2-5; 11 bases line up with TRBD2. The V segment lost 3 bases and the J segment 7 bases; nucleotides outside the gene matches: 11. The CDR3 is 16 residues long. Germline values: CDR1 SGHNT, CDR2 YYREEE (reference sequence). CDR3 amino acids: CASSSFSGRARLTQYF. The CDR3 nucleotides are TGTGCCAGCAGCTCCTTTAGCGGGAGGGCCCGTCTGACCCAGTACTTC.

The chain is built from TRBV27 and TRBJ2-4; no clear D gene. V dropped 8 bases and J dropped 7 bases, with 12 bases sitting between them. The germline CDR1 and CDR2 sequences are MNHEY and SMNVEV (reference sequence). The CDR3 runs to 12 residues. In DNA form, the CDR3 reads TGTGCCAGCGCCTGGGCAGATAACATTCAGTACTTC. Its translation is CASAWADNIQYF.